This T cell receptor (beta chain) was recovered during a study of OX40 agonist ivuxolimab in advanced cancers. Study details: Three patients responded partially, comprising one with hepatocellular carcinoma and two with cutaneous melanoma.

TCRdb's table, derived via immunoSEQ multiplex PCR, lists solely in-frame clones and lacks some. The data show 85,000 to 95,000 clones, roughly nine tenths seen once. The CDR3 covers 14 residues. Germline-derived CDR1 and CDR2 are LNHDA and SQIVND (reference sequence). Trimming cost V 6 bases and J 2 bases, with 11 bases left between them. General observations from the study: Clones of CD4+ and CD8+ blood T cells grew by week 6 at doses of 0.1 to 3.0 mg/kg. Low normalized T-cell clonal expansion was also seen in some nonresponders.

A note on this clone: What it binds is unknown.

The rearrangement links TRBV19 to TRBJ1-5; possibly TRBD1 for D (6 bases). This clonotype originated in an adult with an advanced solid tumor such as melanoma, head and neck, liver or kidney cancer. The specimen was CD4+ or CD8+ T cells sorted from blood, collected in a trial of the OX40 agonist ivuxolimab. CDR3 amino acids: CASRNAGGNQPQHF. The DNA for the CDR3 is TGTGCCAGTAGAAACGCAGGGGGCAATCAGCCCCAGCATTTT.